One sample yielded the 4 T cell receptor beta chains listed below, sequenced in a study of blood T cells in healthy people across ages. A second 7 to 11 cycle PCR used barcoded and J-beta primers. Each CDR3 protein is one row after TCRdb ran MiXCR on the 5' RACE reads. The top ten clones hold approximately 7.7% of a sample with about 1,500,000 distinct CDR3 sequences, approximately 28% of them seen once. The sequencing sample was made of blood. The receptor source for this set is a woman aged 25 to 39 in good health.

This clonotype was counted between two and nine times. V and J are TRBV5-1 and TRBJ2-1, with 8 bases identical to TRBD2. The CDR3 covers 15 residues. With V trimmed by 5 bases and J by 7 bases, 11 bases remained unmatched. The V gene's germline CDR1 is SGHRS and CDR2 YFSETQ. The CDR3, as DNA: TGCGCCAGCAGGCGGGGGGCGCAGGTGGAAAATGAGCAGTTCTTC. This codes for CASRRGAQVENEQFF.

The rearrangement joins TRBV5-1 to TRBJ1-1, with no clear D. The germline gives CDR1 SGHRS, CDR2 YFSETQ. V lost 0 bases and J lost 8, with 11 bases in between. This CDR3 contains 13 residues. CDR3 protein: CASSLATVGEAFF. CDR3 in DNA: TGCGCCAGCAGCTTGGCAACGGTCGGAGAAGCTTTCTTT.

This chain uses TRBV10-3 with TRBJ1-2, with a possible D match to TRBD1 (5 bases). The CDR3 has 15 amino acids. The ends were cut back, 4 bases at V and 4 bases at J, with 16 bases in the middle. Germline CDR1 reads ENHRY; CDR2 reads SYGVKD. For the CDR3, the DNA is TGTGCCATCAGTGCGTCCGGGACGGAGGGCTATGGCTACACCTTC. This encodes CAISASGTEGYGYTF.

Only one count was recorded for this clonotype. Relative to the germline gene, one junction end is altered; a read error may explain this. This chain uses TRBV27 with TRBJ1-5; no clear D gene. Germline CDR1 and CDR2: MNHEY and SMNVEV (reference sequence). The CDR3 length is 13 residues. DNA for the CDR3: TGTGCCAGCAGTCGGGATTATAATCAGTCCCAGCATTTT. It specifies CASSRDYNQSQHF.